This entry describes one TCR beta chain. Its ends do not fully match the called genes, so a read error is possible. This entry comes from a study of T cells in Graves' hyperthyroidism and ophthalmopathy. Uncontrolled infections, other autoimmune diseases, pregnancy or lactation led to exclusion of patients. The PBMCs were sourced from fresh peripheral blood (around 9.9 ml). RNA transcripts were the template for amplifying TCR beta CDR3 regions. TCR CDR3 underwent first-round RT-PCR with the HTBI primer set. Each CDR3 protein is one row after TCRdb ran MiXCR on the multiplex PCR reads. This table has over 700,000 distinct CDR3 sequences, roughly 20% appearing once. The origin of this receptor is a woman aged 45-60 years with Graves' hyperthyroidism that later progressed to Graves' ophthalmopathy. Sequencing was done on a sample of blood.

The DNA for the CDR3 is TGTGCCGGCAGCCACACCGGGACAGGGGGCGGCGGGGAGCTGTTTTTT. It encodes CAGSHTGTGGGGELFF. This chain connects TRBV12-3 or TRBV12-4 to TRBJ2-2; 12 bases are a match to TRBD1. The CDR3 is made up of 16 amino acids.